This TCR beta chain was profiled in a study of blood T cell repertoires in COVID-19. Per the original data handling: Reference gene primer amplification gave nucleated cell count estimates. Repertoires were generated with immunoSEQ multiplex PCR, while TCRdb's copy carries only in-frame clones and drops some. V, J and clone size are those of that table, while D and trimming were read from the DNA. This table holds about 310,000 clones, roughly 91% found once. This CDR3 is 13 amino acids long. The germline V gene encodes CDR1 SGHTA and CDR2 FQGNSA. V lost 3 bases and J lost 7; bases outside the gene matches: 4.

Sequencing used peripheral blood. The receptor was isolated from a man in his fifties with active or convalescent COVID-19. The gene calls are TRBV7-2 and TRBJ2-5; 8 bases match TRBD1. Here the CDR3 reads CASSFGQGGTQYF. In nucleotides, the CDR3 is TGTGCCAGCAGCTTTGGACAGGGAGGGACCCAGTACTTC. The variable domain in full, with the rest retrieved from reference TRBV7-2 and TRBJ2-5, is GAGVSQSPSNKVTEKGKDVELRCDPISGHTALYWYRQSLGQGLEFLIYFQGNSAPDKSGLPSDRFSAERTGGSVSTLTIQRTQQEDSAVYLCASSFGQGGTQYFGPGTRLLVL.